This T cell receptor (beta chain) was identified in a study of T-cell reconstitution after alpha-beta-depleted transplantation in children. Unique molecular identifiers were used to barcode this TCRbeta library. TCRdb reprocessed the PCR reads with MiXCR, giving one entry per CDR3 protein. This repertoire shows 90,000 to 100,000 distinct CDR3 sequences, under 25% found once; its top ten account for about 21%. This receptor was taken from a boy between 2 and 15 years old with acute lymphoblastic leukemia, due to receive a stem cell transplant. The input for sequencing was PBMCs, taken before TCRalphabeta/CD19-depleted stem cell transplant.

The CDR3 sequence is CASSPGLSGNTIYF. CDR3 nucleotide sequence: TGCGCCAGCAGCCCTGGGCTATCCGGTAACACCATATATTTT. The chain is built from TRBV5-1 and TRBJ1-3; D not resolved. The CDR3 covers 14 residues. Germline CDR1 reads SGHRS; CDR2 reads YFSETQ. V lost 4 bases and J 7 bases, leaving 15 bases between the germline ends.